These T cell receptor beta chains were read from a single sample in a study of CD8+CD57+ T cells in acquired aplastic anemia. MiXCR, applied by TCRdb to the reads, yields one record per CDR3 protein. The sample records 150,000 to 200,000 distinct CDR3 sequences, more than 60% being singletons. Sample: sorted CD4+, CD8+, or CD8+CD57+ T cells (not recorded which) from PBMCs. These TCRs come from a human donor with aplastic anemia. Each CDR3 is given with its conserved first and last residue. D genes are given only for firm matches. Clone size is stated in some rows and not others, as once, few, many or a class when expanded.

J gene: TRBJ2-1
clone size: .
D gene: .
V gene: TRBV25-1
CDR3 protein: CASSPAGGTNEQFF
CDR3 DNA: TGTGCCAGCAGCCCGGCTGGAGGGACCAATGAGCAGTTCTTC

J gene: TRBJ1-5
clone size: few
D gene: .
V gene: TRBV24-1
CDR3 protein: CATSDNPGNQPQHF
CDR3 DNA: TGTGCCACCAGTGATAATCCGGGCAATCAGCCCCAGCATTTT

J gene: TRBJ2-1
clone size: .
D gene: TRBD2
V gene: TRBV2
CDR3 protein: CASLSLAGSYNEQFF
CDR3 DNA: TGTGCCAGCCTCAGTCTAGCGGGGTCCTACAATGAGCAGTTCTTC

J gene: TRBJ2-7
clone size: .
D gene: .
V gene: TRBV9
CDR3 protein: CASSVDQGPYEQYF
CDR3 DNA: TGTGCCAGCAGCGTAGATCAGGGTCCCTACGAGCAGTACTTC

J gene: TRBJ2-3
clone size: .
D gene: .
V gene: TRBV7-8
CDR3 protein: CASSLGGGPGDTQYF
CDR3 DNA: TGTGCCAGCAGCTTAGGTGGAGGACCTGGAGATACGCAGTATTTT

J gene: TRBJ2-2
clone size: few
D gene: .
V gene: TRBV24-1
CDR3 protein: CATSRATGELFF
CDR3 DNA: TGTGCCACCAGTCGGGCCACCGGGGAGCTGTTTTTT

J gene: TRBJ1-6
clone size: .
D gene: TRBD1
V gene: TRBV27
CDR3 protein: CASTGTAIYSPLHF
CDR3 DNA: TGTGCCAGCACGGGGACAGCCATTTATTCACCCCTCCACTTT

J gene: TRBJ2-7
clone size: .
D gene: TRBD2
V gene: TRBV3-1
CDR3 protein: CASSQTSGTHEQYF
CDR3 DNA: TGTGCCAGCAGCCAGACTAGCGGGACCCACGAGCAGTACTTC

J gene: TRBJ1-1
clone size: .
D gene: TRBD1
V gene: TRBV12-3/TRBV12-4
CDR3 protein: CANNMRTGRTDEAFF
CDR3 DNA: TGTGCCAACAATATGAGGACAGGGCGGACTGATGAAGCTTTCTTT

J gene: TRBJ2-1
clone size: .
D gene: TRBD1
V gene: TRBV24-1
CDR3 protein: CATSDPGTGSYNEQFF
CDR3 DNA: TGTGCCACCAGTGATCCTGGGACAGGGAGTTACAATGAGCAGTTCTTC

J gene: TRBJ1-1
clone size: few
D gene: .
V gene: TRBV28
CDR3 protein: CASSLLSTGNSEAFF
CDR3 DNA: TGTGCCAGCAGTTTACTCTCCACAGGGAATAGTGAAGCTTTCTTT

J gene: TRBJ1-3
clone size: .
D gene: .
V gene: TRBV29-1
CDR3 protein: CSVVAGDTIYF
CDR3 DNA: TGCAGCGTTGTCGCTGGGGACACCATATATTTT

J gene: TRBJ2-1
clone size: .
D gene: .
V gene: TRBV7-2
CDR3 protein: CASGSKGGRGGSYNEQFF
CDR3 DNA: TGTGCCAGCGGGTCAAAAGGGGGACGCGGGGGATCCTACAATGAGCAGTTCTTC

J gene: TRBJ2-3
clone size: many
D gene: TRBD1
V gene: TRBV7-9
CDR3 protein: CASSIKTGVRNTQYF
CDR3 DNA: TGTGCCAGCAGCATAAAGACAGGGGTTCGGAATACGCAGTATTTT

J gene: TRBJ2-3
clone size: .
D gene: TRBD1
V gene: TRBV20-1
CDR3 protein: CSANDRGQGTQYF
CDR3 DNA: TGCAGTGCTAACGACAGGGGGCAGGGTACGCAGTATTTT

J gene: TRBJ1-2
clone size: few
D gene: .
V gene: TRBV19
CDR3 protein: CASSMGQVYGYTF
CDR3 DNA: TGTGCCAGTAGTATGGGTCAGGTCTATGGCTACACCTTC

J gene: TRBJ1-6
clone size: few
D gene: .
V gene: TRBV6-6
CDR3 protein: CASSYGRQAADSPLHF
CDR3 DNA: TGTGCCAGCAGTTACGGGCGACAGGCCGCTGATTCACCCCTCCACTTT

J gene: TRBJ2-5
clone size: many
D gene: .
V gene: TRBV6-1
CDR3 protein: CAIGPGGGQETQYF
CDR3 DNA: TGTGCCATCGGCCCCGGGGGTGGACAAGAGACCCAGTACTTC

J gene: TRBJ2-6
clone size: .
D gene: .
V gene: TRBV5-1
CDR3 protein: CASSLVGSSGANVLTF
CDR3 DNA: TGCGCCAGCAGCTTGGTGGGGAGCTCTGGGGCCAACGTCCTGACTTTC

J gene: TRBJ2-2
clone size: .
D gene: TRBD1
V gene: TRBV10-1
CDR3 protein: CASSVARGHTGELFF
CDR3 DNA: TGCGCCAGCAGTGTTGCCAGGGGGCACACCGGGGAGCTGTTTTTT

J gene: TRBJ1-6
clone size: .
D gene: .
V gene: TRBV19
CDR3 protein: CASTKGGGSPLHF
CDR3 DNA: TGTGCCAGTACGAAGGGTGGGGGTTCACCCCTCCACTTT

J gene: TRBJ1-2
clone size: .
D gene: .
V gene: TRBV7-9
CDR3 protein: CASSLLDPHGYTF
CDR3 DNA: TGTGCCAGCAGCTTACTGGACCCTCACGGCTACACCTTC

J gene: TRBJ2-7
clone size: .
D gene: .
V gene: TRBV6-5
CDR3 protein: CASTGGARQYF
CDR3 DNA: TGTGCCAGCACTGGAGGGGCTAGGCAGTACTTC

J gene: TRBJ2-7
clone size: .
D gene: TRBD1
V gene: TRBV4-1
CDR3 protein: CASSHAGQGKFYEQYF
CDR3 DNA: TGCGCCAGCAGCCATGCCGGACAGGGAAAGTTTTACGAGCAGTACTTC

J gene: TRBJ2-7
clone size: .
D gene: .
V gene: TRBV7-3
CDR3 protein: CASNGASYEQYF
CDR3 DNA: TGTGCCAGCAACGGAGCCTCCTACGAGCAGTACTTC

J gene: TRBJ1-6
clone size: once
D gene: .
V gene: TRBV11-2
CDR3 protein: CASSLLSAQGGSPLHF
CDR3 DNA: TGTGCCAGCAGCTTGCTCTCGGCACAGGGTGGGTCACCCCTCCACTTT

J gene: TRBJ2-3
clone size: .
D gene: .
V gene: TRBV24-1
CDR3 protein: CATFTQSSSTDTQYF
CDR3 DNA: TGTGCCACATTTACCCAGAGTTCTAGCACAGATACGCAGTATTTT

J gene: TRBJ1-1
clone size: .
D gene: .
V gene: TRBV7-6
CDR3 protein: CASSKEGGRSVGTEAFF
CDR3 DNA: TGTGCCAGCAGCAAAGAGGGGGGAAGGAGTGTGGGCACTGAAGCTTTCTTT

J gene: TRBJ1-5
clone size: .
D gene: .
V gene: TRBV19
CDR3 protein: CASSIAGANQPQHF
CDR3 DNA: TGTGCCAGTAGTATAGCAGGGGCCAATCAGCCCCAGCATTTT

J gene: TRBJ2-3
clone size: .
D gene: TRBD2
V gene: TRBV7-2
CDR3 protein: CASSFPGTSGGPDTQYF
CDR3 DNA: TGTGCCAGCAGCTTTCCCGGGACTAGCGGGGGTCCAGATACGCAGTATTTT

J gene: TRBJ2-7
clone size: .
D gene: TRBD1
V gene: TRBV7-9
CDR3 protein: CASSFRTGVGYEQYF
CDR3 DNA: TGTGCCAGCAGCTTCAGGACAGGTGTGGGCTACGAGCAGTACTTC

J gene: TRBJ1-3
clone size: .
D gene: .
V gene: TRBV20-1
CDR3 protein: CSASDSQSGNTIYF
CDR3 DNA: TGCAGTGCTAGCGACAGTCAATCTGGAAACACCATATATTTT

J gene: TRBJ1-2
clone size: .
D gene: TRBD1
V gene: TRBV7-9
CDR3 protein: CASRERQGDGYTF
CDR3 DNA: TGTGCCAGCAGGGAACGACAGGGGGACGGCTACACCTTC

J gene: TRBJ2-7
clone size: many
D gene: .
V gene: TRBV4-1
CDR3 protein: CASSLRGDTYEQYF
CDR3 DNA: TGCGCCAGCAGCCTAAGGGGAGACACCTACGAGCAGTACTTC

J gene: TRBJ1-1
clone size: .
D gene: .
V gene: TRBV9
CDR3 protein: CASSSLRGDTEAFF
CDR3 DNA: TGTGCCAGCAGCTCCCTTCGGGGGGACACTGAAGCTTTCTTT

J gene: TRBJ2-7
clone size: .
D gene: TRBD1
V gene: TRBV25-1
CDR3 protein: CASIMDRATYEQYF
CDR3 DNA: TGTGCCAGCATCATGGACAGGGCCACCTACGAGCAGTACTTC

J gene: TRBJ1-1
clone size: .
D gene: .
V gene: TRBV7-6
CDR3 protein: CASSPPGSTEAFF
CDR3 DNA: TGTGCCAGCAGCCCCCCAGGGTCCACTGAAGCTTTCTTT

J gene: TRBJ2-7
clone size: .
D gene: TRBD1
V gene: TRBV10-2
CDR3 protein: CASSRDRTYEQYF
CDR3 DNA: TGCGCCAGCAGCCGGGACAGAACCTACGAGCAGTACTTC

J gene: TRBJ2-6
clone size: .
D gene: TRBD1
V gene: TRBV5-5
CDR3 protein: CASRFDRVGANVLTF
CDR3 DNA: TGTGCCAGCAGGTTTGACAGGGTCGGGGCCAACGTCCTGACTTTC

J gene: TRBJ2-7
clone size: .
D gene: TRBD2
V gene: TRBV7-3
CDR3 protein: CASSEKTSGGRYEQYF
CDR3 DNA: TGTGCCAGCAGCGAAAAGACTAGCGGGGGACGCTACGAGCAGTACTTC

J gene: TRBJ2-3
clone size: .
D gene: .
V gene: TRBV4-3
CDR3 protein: CASSQDSGTPQYF
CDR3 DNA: TGCGCCAGCAGCCAAGATTCGGGGACGCCGCAGTATTTT